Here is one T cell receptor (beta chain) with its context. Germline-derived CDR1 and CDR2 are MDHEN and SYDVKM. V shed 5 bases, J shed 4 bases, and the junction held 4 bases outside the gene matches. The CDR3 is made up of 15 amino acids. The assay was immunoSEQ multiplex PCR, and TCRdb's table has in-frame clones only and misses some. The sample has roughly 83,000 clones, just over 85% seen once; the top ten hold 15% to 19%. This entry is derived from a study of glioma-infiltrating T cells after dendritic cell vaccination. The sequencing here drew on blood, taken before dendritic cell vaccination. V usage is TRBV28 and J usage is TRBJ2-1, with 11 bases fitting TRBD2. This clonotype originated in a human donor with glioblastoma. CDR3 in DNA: TGTGCCAGCAGTGGCGGGACTAGCGGATACAATGAGCAGTTCTTC. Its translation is CASSGGTSGYNEQFF.